This T cell receptor (beta chain) stems from a study of T cells in Graves' hyperthyroidism and ophthalmopathy. Study-level results: Stable hyperthyroidism was told apart from ophthalmopathy by a model built on 13 V-J features. Ophthalmopathy, which appeared later, was predicted by the model a median approximately 6 months before onset.

Diagnoses were established using clinical symptoms, serum thyroxine and TRAb, thyroid ultrasound and orbital computed tomography. As regards this clonotype: As yet, its antigen is unknown.

Trimming cost V 0 bases and J 10 bases, with 12 bases left between them. CDR3 length: 13 residues. CDR1 MGHRA and CDR2 YSYEKL come from the germline V gene. Amplified TCR beta CDR3 regions derived from RNA transcripts. TCR CDR3 underwent first-round RT-PCR with the HTBI primer set. TCRdb analysed the multiplex PCR reads with MiXCR anew, one entry per CDR3 protein. This sample has 540,000 or so distinct CDR3 sequences; roughly 46% occur once, and the top ten carry roughly 19%. The V gene is TRBV4-1, the J gene TRBJ1-1; D is uncertain. The sequenced sample consisted of peripheral blood or thyroid tissue (not recorded which). This TCR was sampled from an adult woman with Graves' disease, either hyperthyroidism or ophthalmopathy (not recorded which). DNA of the CDR3: TGCGCCAGCAGCCAAGATTGGACGGCGGGAGCTTTCTTT. Translated, it gives CASSQDWTAGAFF.